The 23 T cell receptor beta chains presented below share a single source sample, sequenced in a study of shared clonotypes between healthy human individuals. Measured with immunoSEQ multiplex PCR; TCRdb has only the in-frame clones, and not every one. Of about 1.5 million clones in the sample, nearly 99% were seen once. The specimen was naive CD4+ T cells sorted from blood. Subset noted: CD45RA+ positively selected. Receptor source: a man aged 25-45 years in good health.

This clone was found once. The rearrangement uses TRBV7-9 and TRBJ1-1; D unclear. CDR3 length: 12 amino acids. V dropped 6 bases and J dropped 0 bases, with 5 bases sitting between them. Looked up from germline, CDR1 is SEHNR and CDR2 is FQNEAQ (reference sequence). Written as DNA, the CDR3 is TGTGCCAGCAGTAAGATGAACACTGAAGCTTTCTTT. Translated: CASSKMNTEAFF.

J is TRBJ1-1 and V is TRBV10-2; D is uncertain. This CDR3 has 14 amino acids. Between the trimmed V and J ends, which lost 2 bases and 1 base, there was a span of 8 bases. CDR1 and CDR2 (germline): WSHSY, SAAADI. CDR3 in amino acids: CASSEAEQNTEAFF. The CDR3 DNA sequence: TGCGCCAGCAGTGAGGCGGAACAGAACACTGAAGCTTTCTTT.

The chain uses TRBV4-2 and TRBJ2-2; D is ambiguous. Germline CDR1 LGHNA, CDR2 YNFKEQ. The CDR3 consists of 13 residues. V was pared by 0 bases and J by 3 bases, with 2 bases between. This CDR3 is CASSQDYTGELFF. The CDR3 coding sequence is TGTGCCAGCAGCCAAGACTACACCGGGGAGCTGTTTTTT.

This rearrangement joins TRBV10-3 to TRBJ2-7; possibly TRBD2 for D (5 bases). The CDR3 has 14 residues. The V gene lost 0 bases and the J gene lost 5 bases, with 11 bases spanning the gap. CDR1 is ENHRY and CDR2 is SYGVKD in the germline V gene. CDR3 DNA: TGTGCCATCAGTGAGTCTGTGGGGAGCAACGAGCAGTACTTC. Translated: CAISESVGSNEQYF.

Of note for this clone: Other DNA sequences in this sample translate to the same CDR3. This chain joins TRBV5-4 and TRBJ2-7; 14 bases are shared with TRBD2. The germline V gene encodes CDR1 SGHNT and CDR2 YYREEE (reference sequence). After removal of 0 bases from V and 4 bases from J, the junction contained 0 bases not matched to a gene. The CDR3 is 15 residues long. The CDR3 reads CASSLGTSGRYEQYF. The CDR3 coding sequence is TGTGCCAGCAGCTTGGGGACTAGCGGGAGGTACGAGCAGTACTTC.

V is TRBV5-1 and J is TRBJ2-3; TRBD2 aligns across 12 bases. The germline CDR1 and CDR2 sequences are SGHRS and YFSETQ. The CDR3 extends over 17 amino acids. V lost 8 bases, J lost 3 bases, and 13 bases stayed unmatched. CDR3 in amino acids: CASTSSGRALGTDTQYF. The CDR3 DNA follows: TGCGCCAGTACTTCTAGCGGGAGGGCCCTCGGGACAGATACGCAGTATTTT.

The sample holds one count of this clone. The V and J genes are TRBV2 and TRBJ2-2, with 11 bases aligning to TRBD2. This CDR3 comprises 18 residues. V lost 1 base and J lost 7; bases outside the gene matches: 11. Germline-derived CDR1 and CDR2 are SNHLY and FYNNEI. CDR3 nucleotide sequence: TGTGCCAGCAGTGAAGTCAGGCTAGCGGGAGGTTCGGGCGGGGAGCTGTTTTTT. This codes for CASSEVRLAGGSGGELFF.

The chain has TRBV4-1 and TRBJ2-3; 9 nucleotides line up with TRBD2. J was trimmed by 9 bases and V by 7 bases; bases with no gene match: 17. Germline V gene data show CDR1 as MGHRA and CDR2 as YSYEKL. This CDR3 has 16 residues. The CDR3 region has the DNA TGCGCCAGCACCCCACCCCCGGGACTAGCACCGATAACGCAGTATTTT. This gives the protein CASTPPPGLAPITQYF.

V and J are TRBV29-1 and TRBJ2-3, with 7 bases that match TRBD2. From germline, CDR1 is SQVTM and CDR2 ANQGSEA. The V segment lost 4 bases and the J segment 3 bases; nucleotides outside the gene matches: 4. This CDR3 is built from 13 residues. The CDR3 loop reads CSVAGRETDTQYF. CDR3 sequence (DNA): TGCAGCGTTGCGGGGCGGGAGACAGATACGCAGTATTTT.

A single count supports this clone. For the CDR3, the DNA is TGTGCCAGCACAAGCTTACCATCCTACGAGCAGTACTTC. It is translated as CASTSLPSYEQYF. The gene calls are TRBV28 and TRBJ2-7; no definite D call. Germline V gene sequence: CDR1 MDHEN, CDR2 SYDVKM. Trimming left V 7 bases short and J 1 base short, with 11 bases between. This CDR3 has 13 amino acids.

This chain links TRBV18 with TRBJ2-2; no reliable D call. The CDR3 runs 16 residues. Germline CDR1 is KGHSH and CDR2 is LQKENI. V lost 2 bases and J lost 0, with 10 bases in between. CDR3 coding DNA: TGTGCCAGCTCACCAATACACGGGCCGAACACCGGGGAGCTGTTTTTT. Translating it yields CASSPIHGPNTGELFF.

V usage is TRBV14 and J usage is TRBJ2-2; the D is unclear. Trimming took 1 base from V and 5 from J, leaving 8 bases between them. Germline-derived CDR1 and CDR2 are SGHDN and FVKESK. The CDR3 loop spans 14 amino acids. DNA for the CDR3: TGTGCCAGCAGCCAAGTTCTTAGGACCGGGGAGCTGTTTTTT. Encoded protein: CASSQVLRTGELFF.

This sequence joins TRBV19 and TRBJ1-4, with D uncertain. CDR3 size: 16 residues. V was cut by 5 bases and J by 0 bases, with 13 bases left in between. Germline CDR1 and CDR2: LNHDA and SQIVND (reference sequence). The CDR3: CASSPRVSATNEKLFF. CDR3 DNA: TGTGCCAGTAGTCCCCGAGTGAGTGCAACTAATGAAAAACTGTTTTTT. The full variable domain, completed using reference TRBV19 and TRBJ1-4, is DGGITQSPKYLFRKEGQNVTLSCEQNLNHDAMYWYRQDPGQGLRLIYYSQIVNDFQKGDIAEGYSVSREKKESFPLTVTSAQKNPTAFYLCASSPRVSATNEKLFFGSGTQLSVL.

The CDR3 nucleotides are TGTGCCACCAGCAGAGATTTCGGGACAGGATTCTACGAGCAGTACTTC. Its translation: CATSRDFGTGFYEQYF. The gene calls are TRBV15 and TRBJ2-7; 8 bases align to TRBD1. V dropped 0 bases and J dropped 3; count of bases not matched to a gene: 7. CDR3 length equals 16 residues. The germline V gene encodes CDR1 LNHNV and CDR2 YYDKDF (reference sequence).

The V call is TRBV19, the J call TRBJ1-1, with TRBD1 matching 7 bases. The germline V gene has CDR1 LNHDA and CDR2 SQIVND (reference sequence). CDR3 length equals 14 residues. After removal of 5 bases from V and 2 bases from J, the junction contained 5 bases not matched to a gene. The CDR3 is CASSPRQGNTEAFF. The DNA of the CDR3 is TGTGCCAGTAGTCCGAGACAGGGAAACACTGAAGCTTTCTTT.

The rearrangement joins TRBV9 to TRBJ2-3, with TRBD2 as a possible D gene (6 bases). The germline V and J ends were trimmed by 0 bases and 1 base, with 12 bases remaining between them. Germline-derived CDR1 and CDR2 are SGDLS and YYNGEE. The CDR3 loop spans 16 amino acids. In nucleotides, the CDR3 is TGTGCCAGCAGCGTAGGGGTGGAGCGGGGCACAGATACGCAGTATTTT. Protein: CASSVGVERGTDTQYF.

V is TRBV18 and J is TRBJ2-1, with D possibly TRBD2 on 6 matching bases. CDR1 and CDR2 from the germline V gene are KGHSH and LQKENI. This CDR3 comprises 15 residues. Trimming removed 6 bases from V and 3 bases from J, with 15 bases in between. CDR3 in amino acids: CASSAGLQIYNEQFF. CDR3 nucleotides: TGTGCCAGCTCCGCGGGACTCCAAATCTACAATGAGCAGTTCTTC. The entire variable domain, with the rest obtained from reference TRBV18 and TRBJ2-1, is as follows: NAGVMQNPRHLVRRRGQEARLRCSPMKGHSHVYWYRQLPEEGLKFMVYLQKENIIDESGMPKERFSAEFPKEGPSILRIQQVVRGDSAAYFCASSAGLQIYNEQFFGPGTRLTVL.

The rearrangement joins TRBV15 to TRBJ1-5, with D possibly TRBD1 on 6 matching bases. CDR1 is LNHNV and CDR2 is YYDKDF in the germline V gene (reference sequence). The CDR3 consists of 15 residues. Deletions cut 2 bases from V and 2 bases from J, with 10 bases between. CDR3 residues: CATSRRGNGNQPQHF. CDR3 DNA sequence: TGTGCCACCAGCAGAAGGGGGAATGGCAATCAGCCCCAGCATTTT.

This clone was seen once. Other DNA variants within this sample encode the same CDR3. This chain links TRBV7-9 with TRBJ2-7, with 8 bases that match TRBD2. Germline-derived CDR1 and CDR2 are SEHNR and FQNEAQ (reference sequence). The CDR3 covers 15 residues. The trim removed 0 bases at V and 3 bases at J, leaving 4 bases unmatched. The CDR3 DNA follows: TGTGCCAGCAGCTTAGCGGGCGGGAGGTTCTACGAGCAGTACTTC. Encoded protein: CASSLAGGRFYEQYF.

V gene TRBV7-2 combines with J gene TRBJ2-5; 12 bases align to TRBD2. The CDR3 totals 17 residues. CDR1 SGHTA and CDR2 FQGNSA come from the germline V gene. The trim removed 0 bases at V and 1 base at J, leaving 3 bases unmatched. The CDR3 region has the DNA TGTGCCAGCAGCTTAGCCCTAGCGGGAGGGAGCCAAGAGACCCAGTACTTC. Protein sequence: CASSLALAGGSQETQYF.

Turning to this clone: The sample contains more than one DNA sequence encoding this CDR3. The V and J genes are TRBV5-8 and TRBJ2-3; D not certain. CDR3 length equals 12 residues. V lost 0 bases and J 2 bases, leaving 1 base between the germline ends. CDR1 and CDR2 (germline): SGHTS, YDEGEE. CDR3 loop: CASSLVTDTQYF. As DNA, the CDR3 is TGTGCCAGCAGCTTGGTCACAGATACGCAGTATTTT.

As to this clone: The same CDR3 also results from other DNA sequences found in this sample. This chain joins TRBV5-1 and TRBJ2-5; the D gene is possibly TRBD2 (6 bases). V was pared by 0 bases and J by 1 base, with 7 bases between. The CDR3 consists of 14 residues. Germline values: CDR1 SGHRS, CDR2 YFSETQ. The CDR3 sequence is CASSLEGGQETQYF. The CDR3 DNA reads TGCGCCAGCAGCTTGGAGGGAGGCCAAGAGACCCAGTACTTC. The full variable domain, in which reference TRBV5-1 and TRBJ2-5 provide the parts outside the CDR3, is KAGVTQTPRYLIKTRGQQVTLSCSPISGHRSVSWYQQTPGQGLQFLFEYFSETQRNKGNFPGRFSGRQFSNSRSEMNVSTLELGDSALYLCASSLEGGQETQYFGPGTRLLVL.

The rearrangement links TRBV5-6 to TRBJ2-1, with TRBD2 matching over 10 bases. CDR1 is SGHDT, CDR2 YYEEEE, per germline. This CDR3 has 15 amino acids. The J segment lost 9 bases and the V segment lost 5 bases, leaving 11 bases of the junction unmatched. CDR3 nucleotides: TGTGCCAGCAGACAAGCGGGAGGGCCTGATGTTGAGCAGTTCTTC. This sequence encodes CASRQAGGPDVEQFF. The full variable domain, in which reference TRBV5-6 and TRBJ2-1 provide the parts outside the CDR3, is DAGVTQSPTHLIKTRGQQVTLRCSPKSGHDTVSWYQQALGQGPQFIFQYYEEEERQRGNFPDRFSGHQFPNYSSELNVNALLLGDSALYLCASRQAGGPDVEQFFGPGTRLTVL.